This record looks at one T cell receptor beta chain sequence and its context. Unmatched junction bases numbered 11, after V lost 4 bases and J lost 3 bases. CDR1 and CDR2 (germline): MNHNS, SASEGT. The CDR3 consists of 16 residues. Here immunoSEQ multiplex PCR was the method, and the copy in TCRdb shows in-frame clones only, minus some. The sample lists about 190,000 clones; 78% were seen once. The age range of participants was 18 to 89 years, with residence in under 30 US areas. This record belongs to a study of blood T cell repertoires in COVID-19. V gene TRBV6-1 combines with J gene TRBJ1-2, with 7 bases matching TRBD1. Sample: PBMCs or T cells enriched from blood (not recorded which). The receptor was isolated from a woman aged 45-65 years who had recovered from COVID-19. The CDR3 protein is CASSGGTEGAYYGYTF. The CDR3 region has the DNA TGTGCCAGCAGTGGGGGGACAGAGGGGGCGTACTATGGCTACACCTTC.